This passage covers 27 T cell receptor beta chains from one sample sequenced in a study of cytomegalovirus exposure and HLA in healthy donors. A multiplex PCR was run with 60 Vbeta primers and 13 Jbeta primers. This table comes from immunoSEQ multiplex PCR, and its TCRdb copy is limited to in-frame clones, with some not included. The sample lists 130,000 to 150,000 clones; about two thirds were seen once. The specimen sequenced was PBMCs. These receptors all stem from a man aged 55 to 70 in good health and CMV-seronegative.

This clone was seen only a few times. This chain's CDR3 is CASSSGRTYEQYF. The CDR3 DNA follows: TGTGCCAGCTCTAGCGGGAGGACCTACGAGCAGTACTTC. The chain has TRBV19 and TRBJ2-7; 11 bases are shared with TRBD2. Germline assignment: CDR1 LNHDA and CDR2 SQIVND (reference sequence). Germline trimming cut 9 bases from V and 2 bases from J; bases unmatched to any gene: 3. The CDR3 extends over 13 amino acids.

V and J are TRBV5-6 and TRBJ1-1, with D hard to call. Trimming cost V 0 bases and J 2 bases, with 11 bases left between them. The CDR3 has 15 amino acids. Germline CDR1 and CDR2: SGHDT and YYEEEE. The CDR3 loop is CASSLVQAANTEAFF. DNA of the CDR3: TGTGCCAGCAGCTTGGTTCAGGCAGCCAACACTGAAGCTTTCTTT.

In its sample, this clone was seen once. The chain joins TRBV25-1 to TRBJ1-5; D gene ambiguous. V lost 4 bases and J 5 bases, leaving 9 bases between the germline ends. The germline CDR1 and CDR2 sequences are MGHDK and SYGVNS. The CDR3 has 13 residues. The CDR3 loop reads CASSGGDYQPQHF. CDR3 nucleotide sequence: TGTGCCAGCAGTGGTGGAGATTATCAGCCCCAGCATTTT.

The CDR3 DNA reads TGCAGCGTTGGCCCGGGGGGGGGCACTGAAGCTTTCTTT. Protein sequence: CSVGPGGGTEAFF. The chain uses TRBV29-1 and TRBJ1-1, with a tentative D call TRBD1 (5 bases). This CDR3 is 13 amino acids long. Trimming pared 4 bases from V and 4 bases from J, leaving 13 bases between. CDR1 and CDR2 (germline): SQVTM, ANQGSEA.

V gene TRBV19 combines with J gene TRBJ1-4; TRBD1 matches at 8 bases. The CDR3 loop spans 14 amino acids. With 4 bases clipped from V and 7 bases from J, the junction kept 5 bases outside the gene matches. Germline assignment: CDR1 LNHDA and CDR2 SQIVND (reference sequence). The CDR3 sequence is CASSRGQGGEKLFF. In DNA, the CDR3 is TGTGCCAGTAGTAGAGGACAGGGAGGTGAAAAACTGTTTTTT.

The chain uses TRBV29-1 and TRBJ2-3; 7 nucleotides align to TRBD1. Germline trimming cut 4 bases from V and 6 bases from J; bases unmatched to any gene: 1. The CDR3 runs to 11 residues. Germline V CDR1 and CDR2: SQVTM, ANQGSEA. The CDR3 protein is CSVARGDTQYF. CDR3 DNA: TGCAGCGTTGCCAGGGGGGATACGCAGTATTTT.

The chain links TRBV5-1 to TRBJ1-1; maybe TRBD1 (5 bases). V lost 0 bases, J lost 0 bases, and 6 bases lay in between. The CDR3 sequence is 14 residues long. Germline V CDR1 and CDR2: SGHRS, YFSETQ. CDR3 sequence reads: CASSLGGVNTEAFF. Written as DNA, the CDR3 is TGCGCCAGCAGCTTGGGGGGGGTGAACACTGAAGCTTTCTTT.

This clone has just a few counts. The gene calls are TRBV6-1 and TRBJ2-1, with 11 bases fitting TRBD1. The trim removed 0 bases at V and 8 bases at J, leaving 6 bases unmatched. Germline CDR1 MNHNS, CDR2 SASEGT. This CDR3 is 16 amino acids long. CDR3 amino acids: CASSEAGQGAVDEQFF. CDR3 coding DNA: TGTGCCAGCAGTGAAGCCGGACAGGGGGCTGTAGATGAGCAGTTCTTC.

Comment on this clone: The junction departs from the called germline gene at one end, perhaps through a read error. V gene TRBV10-1 combines with J gene TRBJ1-4, with D uncertain. The CDR3 runs to 19 residues. CDR1 is WNHNN, CDR2 SYGVQD, per germline (reference sequence). As DNA, the CDR3 is TGCGCCAGCAGTGAGTCGTTCGGGAGGACTTCTGAGTGTTTTTGGAGTCTTAAATTT. This codes for CASSESFGRTSECFWSLKF.

The V gene is TRBV5-1, the J gene TRBJ2-5; 8 bases align to TRBD2. V lost 3 bases to trimming and J lost 2 bases; unmatched junction nucleotides: 3. Looked up from germline, CDR1 is SGHRS and CDR2 is YFSETQ. The CDR3 length is 14 residues. CDR3 sequence (DNA): TGCGCCAGCAGCTCCTTAGCGGGACAAGAGACCCAGTACTTC. Its translation is CASSSLAGQETQYF.

V usage is TRBV20-1 and J usage is TRBJ2-7; a possible D gene is TRBD1 (5 bases). Germline assignment: CDR1 DFQATT and CDR2 SNEGSKA (reference sequence). Trimming took 5 bases from V and 3 from J, leaving 8 bases between them. The CDR3 spans 11 residues. The CDR3, as DNA: TGCAGTGCTTGGGGCCACTACGAGCAGTACTTC. Translation gives CSAWGHYEQYF.

The chain couples TRBV7-3 to TRBJ2-1, with 7 nucleotides matching TRBD2. The germline CDR1 and CDR2 sequences are SGHTA and FQGTGA. The junction had 6 bases not matched to a gene; V was cut back by 5 bases and J by 8 bases. This CDR3 has 13 residues. The CDR3 reads CASSRTRFDEQFF. CDR3 DNA sequence: TGTGCCAGCAGCAGGACTAGGTTCGATGAGCAGTTCTTC.

This chain joins TRBV29-1 and TRBJ1-1, with D possibly TRBD1 on 5 matching bases. CDR3 length: 13 residues. V lost 3 bases to trimming and J lost 4 bases, with 12 bases between them. Germline V gene sequence: CDR1 SQVTM, CDR2 ANQGSEA. The CDR3, as DNA: TGCAGCGTTGACGCAGGGTTGGGCACTGAAGCTTTCTTT. Translation: CSVDAGLGTEAFF.

This chain joins TRBV5-1 and TRBJ1-2; no definite D call. Trimming took 5 bases from V and 4 from J, leaving 12 bases between them. CDR1 is SGHRS, CDR2 YFSETQ, per germline. The CDR3 length is 13 residues. The CDR3 region is CASSSDMTYGYTF. DNA of the CDR3: TGCGCCAGCAGTTCTGACATGACCTATGGCTACACCTTC.

This chain links TRBV28 with TRBJ2-3; 10 nucleotides line up with TRBD2. The germline V gene has CDR1 MDHEN and CDR2 SYDVKM. This CDR3 contains 17 residues. Trimming took 7 bases from V and 3 from J; bases not matched to a gene: 13. CDR3: CASTLSGLAGETDTQYF. The CDR3 DNA follows: TGTGCCAGCACCCTATCGGGCCTAGCGGGAGAGACAGATACGCAGTATTTT.

The V and J genes are TRBV7-6 and TRBJ2-3; TRBD2 matches at 11 bases. The germline V gene encodes CDR1 SGHVS and CDR2 FNYEAQ. J lost 2 bases, V lost 5 bases, and 6 bases had no gene match. There are 16 residues in the CDR3. The CDR3 sequence: CASSLLAGGNTDTQYF. The CDR3 region has the DNA TGTGCCAGCAGCCTCCTAGCGGGAGGTAACACAGATACGCAGTATTTT.

The CDR3 sequence is CASSLGLAGVLYNEQFF. The CDR3 region has the DNA TGTGCCAGCAGCTTGGGACTAGCGGGGGTCCTATACAATGAGCAGTTCTTC. V and J are TRBV11-2 and TRBJ2-1; 14 bases align to TRBD2. This CDR3 contains 17 residues. J lost 4 bases, V lost 3 bases, and 5 bases had no gene match. Germline CDR1 reads SGHAT; CDR2 reads FQNNGV. Complete variable domain (other parts from reference TRBV11-2 and TRBJ2-1): EAGVAQSPRYKIIEKRQSVAFWCNPISGHATLYWYQQILGQGPKLLIQFQNNGVVDDSQLPKDRFSAERLKGVDSTLKIQPAKLEDSAVYLCASSLGLAGVLYNEQFFGPGTRLTVL.

The gene calls are TRBV5-1 and TRBJ1-4, with D hard to call. This CDR3 has 15 amino acids. Per germline, CDR1 SGHRS and CDR2 YFSETQ. The V gene lost 0 bases and the J gene lost 6 bases, with 12 bases spanning the gap. The CDR3 nucleotides read TGCGCCAGCAGCTTGGGGGCAGGAGGCGATGAAAAACTGTTTTTT. The encoded protein is CASSLGAGGDEKLFF.

The chain is built from TRBV6-1 and TRBJ1-5; D is possibly TRBD1 (6 bases). Germline assignment: CDR1 MNHNS and CDR2 SASEGT. This CDR3 contains 15 residues. Deletions cut 7 bases from V and 6 bases from J, with 19 bases between. In DNA, the CDR3 is TGTGCCAGCACCGCCGCGGCGGGGGCGCTTCAGCCCCAGCATTTT. It specifies CASTAAAGALQPQHF.

The chain links TRBV5-1 to TRBJ2-1; 7 nucleotides match TRBD2. This CDR3 spans 16 amino acids. CDR1 and CDR2 (germline): SGHRS, YFSETQ. The trim removed 0 bases at V and 1 base at J, leaving 4 bases unmatched. The CDR3 loop reads CASSLEGSGSYNEQFF. CDR3 bases: TGCGCCAGCAGCTTGGAGGGTAGCGGGTCCTACAATGAGCAGTTCTTC. Full variable domain (remainder filled in from reference TRBV5-1 and TRBJ2-1): KAGVTQTPRYLIKTRGQQVTLSCSPISGHRSVSWYQQTPGQGLQFLFEYFSETQRNKGNFPGRFSGRQFSNSRSEMNVSTLELGDSALYLCASSLEGSGSYNEQFFGPGTRLTVL.

This chain uses TRBV27 with TRBJ2-7, with a tentative D call TRBD2 (6 bases). V dropped 0 bases and J dropped 0 bases, with 12 bases sitting between them. The germline V gene has CDR1 MNHEY and CDR2 SMNVEV (reference sequence). This CDR3 is built from 16 residues. The CDR3 DNA follows: TGTGCCAGCAGTTTATCGTCCGGGGGTTACTCCTACGAGCAGTACTTC. Translating gives CASSLSSGGYSYEQYF.

The chain uses TRBV5-1 and TRBJ2-1; maybe TRBD2 (6 bases). CDR3 length: 16 residues. Trimming took off 0 bases at V and 0 bases at J, with 10 bases between the two ends. Germline loops: CDR1 SGHRS, CDR2 YFSETQ. The CDR3 DNA follows: TGCGCCAGCAGCTTGGCTGCGGGAAGCTCCTACAATGAGCAGTTCTTC. Protein product: CASSLAAGSSYNEQFF.

This chain joins TRBV18 and TRBJ2-2; D gene ambiguous. V was pared by 6 bases and J by 4 bases, with 3 bases between. The germline V gene encodes CDR1 KGHSH and CDR2 LQKENI. The CDR3 runs 11 residues. CDR3 protein: CASSSTGELFF. CDR3 sequence (DNA): TGTGCCAGCTCTAGCACCGGGGAGCTGTTTTTT.

Remarks on this clone: The junction does not match germline at one end; this may be a read error. V gene TRBV6-1 combines with J gene TRBJ1-6; 10 nucleotides line up with TRBD1. The CDR3 sequence is 16 residues long. CDR1 MNHNS and CDR2 SASEGT come from the germline V gene. The CDR3 loop reads CASSEGPGTGDSPLHF. The DNA of the CDR3 is TGTGCCAGCAGCGAAGGTCCCGGGACAGGGGATTCACCCCTCCACTTT.

This chain connects TRBV11-3 to TRBJ2-2; the match to TRBD1 covers 8 bases. Per the germline V gene, CDR1 is SGHNT and CDR2 is YENEEA. The CDR3 is made up of 15 amino acids. J lost 4 bases, V lost 4 bases, and 5 bases had no gene match. CDR3 nucleotides: TGTGCCAGCAGCTCCAGGGGGCTCGGCACCGGGGAGCTGTTTTTT. Translation: CASSSRGLGTGELFF.

V is TRBV11-2 and J is TRBJ2-3; D possibly corresponds to TRBD2 (5 bases). This CDR3 is 14 amino acids long. Trimming took off 7 bases at V and 0 bases at J, with 11 bases between the two ends. CDR1 and CDR2 from the germline V gene are SGHAT and FQNNGV. The CDR3 is CASTHGVSTDTQYF. CDR3 bases: TGTGCCAGCACACACGGGGTTAGCACAGATACGCAGTATTTT.

The chain uses TRBV28 and TRBJ1-1; D might be TRBD1 (6 bases). The ends were cut back, 6 bases at V and 5 bases at J, with 19 bases in the middle. CDR1 and CDR2 (germline): MDHEN, SYDVKM. The CDR3 has 15 amino acids. This CDR3 reads CASRGFEGVGTEAFF. In DNA, the CDR3 is TGTGCCAGCAGGGGTTTTGAGGGGGTAGGTACTGAAGCTTTCTTT.